This TCR beta chain was identified during a study of cytomegalovirus exposure and HLA in healthy donors. The study's findings and limits: Rarity marked most TCR sequences, yet some public TCRs occurred in many donors. Cytomegalovirus-associated status was assigned to 150 or so TCR beta chains.

The length of the CDR3 is 12 residues. Trimming removed 3 bases from V and 5 bases from J, with 7 bases in between. CDR1 GTSNPN and CDR2 SVGIG come from the germline V gene (reference sequence). Turning to this clone: Antigen: not known.

The data were produced by immunoSEQ multiplex PCR, yet TCRdb's version contains in-frame clones alone and is incomplete. The repertoire consists of about 140,000 clones, with 88% occurring once and the leading ten covering approximately 7.5%. This chain joins TRBV30 and TRBJ2-2; D is unclear. The sequence was obtained from a woman between 18 and 29 years old in good health and CMV-seropositive. The sequencing sample was made of PBMCs. Written as DNA, the CDR3 is TGTGCCTGGAGGGCCTGGACCGGGGAGCTGTTTTTT. Translated, it gives CAWRAWTGELFF.